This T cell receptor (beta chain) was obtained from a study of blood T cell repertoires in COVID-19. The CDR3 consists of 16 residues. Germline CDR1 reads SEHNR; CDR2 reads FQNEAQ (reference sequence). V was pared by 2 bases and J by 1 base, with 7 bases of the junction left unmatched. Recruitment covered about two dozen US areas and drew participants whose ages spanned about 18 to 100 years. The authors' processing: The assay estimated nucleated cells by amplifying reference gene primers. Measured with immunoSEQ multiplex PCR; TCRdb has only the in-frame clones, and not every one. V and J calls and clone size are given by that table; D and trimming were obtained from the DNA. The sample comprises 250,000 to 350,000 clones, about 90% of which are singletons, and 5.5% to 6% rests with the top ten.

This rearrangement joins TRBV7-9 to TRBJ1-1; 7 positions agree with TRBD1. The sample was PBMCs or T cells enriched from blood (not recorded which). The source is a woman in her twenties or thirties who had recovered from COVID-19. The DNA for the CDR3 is TGTGCCAGCAGCTTACCCGTGGCAGGGGGGAACACTGAAGCTTTCTTT. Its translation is CASSLPVAGGNTEAFF.